The 3 T cell receptor beta chains listed next were all sequenced from one sample in a study of T cell responses to AZD1222 COVID-19 vaccine. Sequencing used immunoSEQ multiplex PCR; TCRdb keeps in-frame clones, though not all of them. The data contain roughly 80,000 clones, approximately 88% of them singletons. Sequenced material: peripheral blood, taken on day 0 of MenACWY control vaccination. The receptors were sampled from an adult in good health.

The V gene is TRBV5-1, the J gene TRBJ2-4; D ambiguous. Germline V CDR1 and CDR2: SGHRS, YFSETQ. The CDR3 runs 16 residues. V was pared by 0 bases and J by 0 bases, with 10 bases between. The DNA of the CDR3 is TGCGCCAGCAGCTTGGAGTCAATGTTAGCCAAAAACATTCAGTACTTC. Translating gives CASSLESMLAKNIQYF.

This chain links TRBV5-4 with TRBJ1-1; D is uncertain. Germline V lookup: CDR1 SGHNT, CDR2 YYREEE (reference sequence). This CDR3 region has 13 residues. Trimming removed 2 bases at V and 2 bases at J, with 7 bases between. Here the CDR3 DNA reads TGTGCCAGCAGCTTTGGGAGAAACACTGAAGCTTTCTTT. Its protein product is CASSFGRNTEAFF.

The genes are TRBV2 and TRBJ1-5, with 7 bases lining up with TRBD1. The CDR3 sequence is 15 residues long. After removal of 5 bases from V and 0 bases from J, the junction contained 4 bases not matched to a gene. Per the germline V gene, CDR1 is SNHLY and CDR2 is FYNNEI. The CDR3 DNA is TGTGCCAGCAGTCCACAGGGGCTTAGCAATCAGCCCCAGCATTTT. It specifies CASSPQGLSNQPQHF. Together with reference TRBV2 and TRBJ1-5, the CDR3 gives the full variable domain: EPEVTQTPSHQVTQMGQEVILRCVPISNHLYFYWYRQILGQKVEFLVSFYNNEISEKSEIFDDQFSVERPDGSNFTLKIRSTKLEDSAMYFCASSPQGLSNQPQHFGDGTRLSIL.